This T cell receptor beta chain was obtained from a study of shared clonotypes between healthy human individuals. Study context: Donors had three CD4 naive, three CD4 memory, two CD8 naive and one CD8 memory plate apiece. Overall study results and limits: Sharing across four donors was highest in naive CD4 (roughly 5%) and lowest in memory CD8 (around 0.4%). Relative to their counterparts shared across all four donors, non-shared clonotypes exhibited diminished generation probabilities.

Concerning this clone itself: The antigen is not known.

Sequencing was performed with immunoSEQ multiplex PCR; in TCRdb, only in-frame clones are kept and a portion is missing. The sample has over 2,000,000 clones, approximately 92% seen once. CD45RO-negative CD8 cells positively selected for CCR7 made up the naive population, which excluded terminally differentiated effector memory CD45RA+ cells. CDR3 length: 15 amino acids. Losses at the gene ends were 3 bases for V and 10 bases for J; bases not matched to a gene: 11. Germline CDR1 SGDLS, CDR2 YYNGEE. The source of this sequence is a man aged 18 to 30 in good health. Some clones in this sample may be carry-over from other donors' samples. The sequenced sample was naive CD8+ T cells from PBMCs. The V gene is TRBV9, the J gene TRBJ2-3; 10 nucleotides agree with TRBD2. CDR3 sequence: CASSASGTSASSQYF. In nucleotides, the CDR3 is TGTGCCAGCAGCGCCTCCGGGACTAGCGCCTCATCGCAGTATTTT.